This entry features one T cell receptor (beta chain) sequence. Its antigen is undetermined. The time point: cycle 4 day 1 (C4D1), after 6 weeks of nivolumab. Each patient experienced a relapse that followed autologous stem cell transplantation, and brentuximab vedotin exposure varied. Isolation of CD4+ T cells from thawed PBMCs was performed by magnetic negative selection. The assay was immunoSEQ multiplex PCR, and TCRdb's table has in-frame clones only and misses some. This sample yields around 18,000 clones, of which 70% are seen a single time; just under 2.5% belongs to the top ten. The source of the sample is a study of PD-1 blockade in classical Hodgkin lymphoma. Study details: Intravenous nivolumab at 3 mg/kg was given to patients every 2 weeks. Study-wide points: By cycle point C4D1, TCR diversity had risen significantly in CD4+ cells (but not CD8+ cells).

CDR1 MDHEN and CDR2 SYDVKM come from the germline V gene. Trimming took 2 bases from V and 9 from J, leaving 11 bases between them. CDR3 length: 13 residues. The sequences come from CD4+ T cells from blood, collected before the fourth cycle of nivolumab. The chain carries TRBV28 and TRBJ2-1, with D possibly matching TRBD2 (6 bases). The receptor was isolated from a human donor with classical Hodgkin lymphoma. This chain's CDR3 is CASSLPGTGEQFF. The CDR3 DNA follows: TGTGCCAGCAGTTTACCGGGGACTGGTGAGCAGTTCTTC.